These T cell receptor beta chains were read from a single sample in a study of cytomegalovirus exposure and HLA in healthy donors. Only in-frame clones appear in the TCRdb table, and some are missing; sequencing was by immunoSEQ multiplex PCR. The sample records 85,000 to 90,000 clones, around 74% being singletons. Sequencing was done on a sample of PBMCs. These receptors were taken from a man aged 25-45 years in good health and CMV-seropositive. CDR3s include the opening cysteine and the closing phenylalanine or tryptophan. The order of the fields is D gene, J gene, clone size, V gene, CDR3 DNA, CDR3 protein. A D gene is named only where the DNA matches it firmly. The listing skips clone size in some rows; elsewhere it reads once, few, many or a size class.

>.|TRBJ2-7|.|TRBV2
TGTGCCAGGGGGGACTCTTACGAGCAGTACTTC
CARGDSYEQYF
>TRBD1|TRBJ2-1|.|TRBV27
TGTGCCAGCAGTTTAGGCCGGGACAGGGGGCTAAATGAGCAGTTCTTC
CASSLGRDRGLNEQFF
>.|TRBJ1-3|.|TRBV30
TGTGCCTGGAGTGTCAGAAGAACAGGCGGCTCTGGAAACACCATATATTTT
CAWSVRRTGGSGNTIYF
>.|TRBJ2-1|.|TRBV15
TGTGCCACCAGCAGAGGGAGTTTCCCTGAGCAGTTCTTC
CATSRGSFPEQFF
>.|TRBJ2-3|.|TRBV6-5
TGTGCCAGCAGTACGGGGGAAAGCACAGATACGCAGTATTTT
CASSTGESTDTQYF
>TRBD1|TRBJ2-2|few|TRBV6-1
TGTGCCAGCAGTGCCCCGACAGGGGGGGGAACCGGGGAGCTGTTTTTT
CASSAPTGGGTGELFF
>TRBD1|TRBJ1-2|few|TRBV6-1
TGTGCCAGCAGTGAAGAGTCTGGGACAGGTAGCTATGGCTACACCTTC
CASSEESGTGSYGYTF
>.|TRBJ2-1|.|TRBV4-1
TGCGCCAGCAGCCAACTTTTTTCTGAGCAGTTCTTC
CASSQLFSEQFF
>.|TRBJ2-7|.|TRBV29-1
TGCAGCGTTGTCGGGGGCTCCTACGAGCAGTACTTC
CSVVGGSYEQYF
>.|TRBJ1-1|.|TRBV5-6
TGTGCCAGCAGCTTACGCAGGGAAGTCCCCAGAGGCGGTGAAGCTTTCTTT
CASSLRREVPRGGEAFF
>.|TRBJ1-6|.|TRBV7-8
TGTGCCAGCAGCCTTATCGGACACGGGGGTGATAATTCACCCCTCCACTTT
CASSLIGHGGDNSPLHF
>.|TRBJ1-5|once|TRBV5-6
TGTGCCAGCAGCCGAGTAAATCAGCCCCAGCATTTT
CASSRVNQPQHF
>TRBD2|TRBJ2-7|.|TRBV6-5
TGTGCCAGCAGTTATAGCGGGGGGGACTACGAGCAGTACTTC
CASSYSGGDYEQYF
>.|TRBJ1-1|once|TRBV7-9
TGTGCCAGCAGCTCCAGACAGGAACTGGAAGCTTTCTTT
CASSSRQELEAFF
>TRBD1|TRBJ1-5|.|TRBV6-1
TGTGCCATCGTTCCCGGGACAGTAGGAAATCAGCCCCAGCATTTT
CAIVPGTVGNQPQHF
>.|TRBJ1-3|.|TRBV19
TGTGCCAGTAGTAACAGGGAGAGCTCTGGAAACACCATATATTTT
CASSNRESSGNTIYF
>.|TRBJ1-4|.|TRBV15
TGTGCCACCAGCAGAGATCGCGGGGGGCTAAGTGAAAAACTGTTTTTT
CATSRDRGGLSEKLFF
>TRBD1|TRBJ1-2|.|TRBV9
TGTGCCAGCAGCGTAGCCCCGGGACAGGGGGATCAGGATGGCTACACCTTC
CASSVAPGQGDQDGYTF
>TRBD1|TRBJ1-4|.|TRBV7-3
TGTGCCAGCAGCTCGCCGGGACAGGGGCTTAATGAAAAACTGTTTTTT
CASSSPGQGLNEKLFF
>.|TRBJ2-7|few|TRBV29-1
TGCAGCGTTGAAGACAGGTTCGCCTACGAGCAGTACTTC
CSVEDRFAYEQYF
>.|TRBJ1-4|.|TRBV7-9
TGTGCCAGCAGCTCTCCGACAGGAGCAACTAATGAAAAACTGTTTTTT
CASSSPTGATNEKLFF
>TRBD1|TRBJ1-1|.|TRBV29-1
TGCAGCGCCGTGGACAGGGGGTTTCACACTGAAGCTTTCTTT
CSAVDRGFHTEAFF